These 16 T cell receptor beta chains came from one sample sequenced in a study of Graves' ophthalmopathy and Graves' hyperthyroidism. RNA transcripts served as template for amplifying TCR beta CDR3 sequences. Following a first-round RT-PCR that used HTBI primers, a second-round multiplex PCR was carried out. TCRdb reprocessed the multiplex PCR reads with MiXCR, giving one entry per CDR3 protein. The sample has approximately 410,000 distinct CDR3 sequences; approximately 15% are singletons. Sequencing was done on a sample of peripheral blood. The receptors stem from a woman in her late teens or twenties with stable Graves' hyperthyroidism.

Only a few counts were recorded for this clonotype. DNA of the CDR3: TGTGCCAGCAGCGTAGGGCCTAGCGGGAGGTACGAGCAGTACTTC. The encoded protein is CASSVGPSGRYEQYF. The chain couples TRBV9 to TRBJ2-7; 11 bases fit TRBD2. Germline V gene sequence: CDR1 SGDLS, CDR2 YYNGEE. With V trimmed by 0 bases and J by 4 bases, 3 bases remained unmatched. The CDR3 is made up of 15 amino acids.

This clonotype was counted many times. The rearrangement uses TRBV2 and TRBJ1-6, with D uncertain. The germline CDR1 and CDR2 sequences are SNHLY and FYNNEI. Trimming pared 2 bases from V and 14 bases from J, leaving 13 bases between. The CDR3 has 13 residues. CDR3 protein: CASSERATVTLHF. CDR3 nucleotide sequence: TGTGCCAGCAGTGAACGGGCGACGGTGACCCTCCACTTT.

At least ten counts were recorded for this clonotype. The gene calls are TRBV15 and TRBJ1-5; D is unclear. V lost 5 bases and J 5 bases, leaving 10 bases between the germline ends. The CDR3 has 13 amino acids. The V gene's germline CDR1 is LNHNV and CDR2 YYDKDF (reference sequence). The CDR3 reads CATSRAGYQPQHF. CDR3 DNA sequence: TGTGCCACCAGCCGGGCTGGGTATCAGCCCCAGCATTTT.

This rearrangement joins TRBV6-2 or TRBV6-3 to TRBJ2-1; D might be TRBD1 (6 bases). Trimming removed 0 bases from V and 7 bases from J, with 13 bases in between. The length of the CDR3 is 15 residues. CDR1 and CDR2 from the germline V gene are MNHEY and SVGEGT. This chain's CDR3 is CASSYSGRTGNEQFF. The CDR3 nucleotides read TGTGCCAGCAGTTACTCAGGTAGAACAGGGAATGAGCAGTTCTTC.

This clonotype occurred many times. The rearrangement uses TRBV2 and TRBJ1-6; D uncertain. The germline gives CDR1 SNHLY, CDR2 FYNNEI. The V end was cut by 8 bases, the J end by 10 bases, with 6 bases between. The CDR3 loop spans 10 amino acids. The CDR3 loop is CASGPSPLHF. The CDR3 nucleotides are TGTGCCAGCGGGCCCTCACCCCTCCACTTT.

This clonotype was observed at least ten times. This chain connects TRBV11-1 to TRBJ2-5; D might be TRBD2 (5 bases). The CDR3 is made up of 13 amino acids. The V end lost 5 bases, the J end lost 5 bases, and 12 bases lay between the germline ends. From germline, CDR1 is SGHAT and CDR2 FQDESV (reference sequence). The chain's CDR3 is CASSRPRGETQYF. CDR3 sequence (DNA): TGTGCCAGCAGCCGACCCCGCGGGGAGACCCAGTACTTC.

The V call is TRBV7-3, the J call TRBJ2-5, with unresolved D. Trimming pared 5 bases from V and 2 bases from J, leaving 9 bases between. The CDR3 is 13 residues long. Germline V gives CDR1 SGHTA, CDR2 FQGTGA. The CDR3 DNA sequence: TGTGCCAGCAGCCTGCAGAAACAAGAGACCCAGTACTTC. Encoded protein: CASSLQKQETQYF.

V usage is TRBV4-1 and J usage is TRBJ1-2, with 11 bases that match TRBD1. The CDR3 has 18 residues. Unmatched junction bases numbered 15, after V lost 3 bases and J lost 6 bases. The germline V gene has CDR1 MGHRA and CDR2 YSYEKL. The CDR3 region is CASSHPFYLRGQGDGYTF. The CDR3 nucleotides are TGCGCCAGCAGCCATCCTTTCTACTTGAGGGGACAGGGGGATGGCTACACCTTC.

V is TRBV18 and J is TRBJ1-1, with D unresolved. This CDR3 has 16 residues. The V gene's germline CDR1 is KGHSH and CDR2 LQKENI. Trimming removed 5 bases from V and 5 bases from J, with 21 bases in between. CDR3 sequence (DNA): TGTGCCAGCTCATCTTCTCGAGAAGGGCTGAGGACTGAAGCTTTCTTT. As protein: CASSSSREGLRTEAFF.

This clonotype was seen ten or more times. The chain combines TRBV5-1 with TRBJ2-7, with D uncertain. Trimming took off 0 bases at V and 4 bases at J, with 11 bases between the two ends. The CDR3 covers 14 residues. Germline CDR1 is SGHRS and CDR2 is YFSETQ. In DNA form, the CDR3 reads TGCGCCAGCAGCTTGGCGGCAGCCTCGTACGAGCAGTACTTC. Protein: CASSLAAASYEQYF. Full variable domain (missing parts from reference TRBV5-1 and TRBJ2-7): KAGVTQTPRYLIKTRGQQVTLSCSPISGHRSVSWYQQTPGQGLQFLFEYFSETQRNKGNFPGRFSGRQFSNSRSEMNVSTLELGDSALYLCASSLAAASYEQYFGPGTRLTVT.

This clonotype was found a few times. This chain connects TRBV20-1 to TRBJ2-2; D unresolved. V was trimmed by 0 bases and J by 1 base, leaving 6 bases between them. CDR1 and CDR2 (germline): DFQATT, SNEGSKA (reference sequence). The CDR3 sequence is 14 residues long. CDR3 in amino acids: CSARDRQNTGELFF. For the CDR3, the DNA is TGCAGTGCTAGAGATCGACAGAACACCGGGGAGCTGTTTTTT.

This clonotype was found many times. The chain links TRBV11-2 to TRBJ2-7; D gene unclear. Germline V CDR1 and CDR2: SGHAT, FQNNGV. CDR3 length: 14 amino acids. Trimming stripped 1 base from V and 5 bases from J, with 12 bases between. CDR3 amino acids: CASSLVIGSHEQYF. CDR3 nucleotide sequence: TGTGCCAGCAGCTTAGTGATAGGGTCCCACGAGCAGTACTTC.

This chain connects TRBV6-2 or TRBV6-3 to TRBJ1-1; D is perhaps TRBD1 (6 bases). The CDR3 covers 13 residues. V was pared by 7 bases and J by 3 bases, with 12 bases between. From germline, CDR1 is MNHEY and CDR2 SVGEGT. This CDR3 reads CASTRNRDTEAFF. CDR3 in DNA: TGTGCCAGCACCAGAAACAGGGACACTGAAGCTTTCTTT.

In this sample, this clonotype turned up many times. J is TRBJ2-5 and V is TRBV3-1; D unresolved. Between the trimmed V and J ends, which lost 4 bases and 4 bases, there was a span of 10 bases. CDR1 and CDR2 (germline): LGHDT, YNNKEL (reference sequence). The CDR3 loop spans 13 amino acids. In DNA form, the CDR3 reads TGTGCCAGCAGCCCCTATCTCGGAGAGACCCAGTACTTC. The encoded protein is CASSPYLGETQYF.

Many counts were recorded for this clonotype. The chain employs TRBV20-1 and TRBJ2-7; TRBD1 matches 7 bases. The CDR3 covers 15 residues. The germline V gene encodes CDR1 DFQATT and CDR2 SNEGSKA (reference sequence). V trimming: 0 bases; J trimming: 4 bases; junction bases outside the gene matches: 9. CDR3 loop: CSARDEQGSEYEQYF. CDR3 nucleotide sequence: TGCAGTGCTAGAGATGAACAGGGGTCCGAATACGAGCAGTACTTC.

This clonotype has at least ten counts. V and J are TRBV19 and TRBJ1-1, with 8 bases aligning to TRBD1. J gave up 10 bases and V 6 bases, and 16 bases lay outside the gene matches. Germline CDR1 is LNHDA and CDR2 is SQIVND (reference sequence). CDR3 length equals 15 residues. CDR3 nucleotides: TGTGCCAGTAGAAGTACAGGGGGTGTTGTGTTAGGAGCTTTCTTT. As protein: CASRSTGGVVLGAFF.